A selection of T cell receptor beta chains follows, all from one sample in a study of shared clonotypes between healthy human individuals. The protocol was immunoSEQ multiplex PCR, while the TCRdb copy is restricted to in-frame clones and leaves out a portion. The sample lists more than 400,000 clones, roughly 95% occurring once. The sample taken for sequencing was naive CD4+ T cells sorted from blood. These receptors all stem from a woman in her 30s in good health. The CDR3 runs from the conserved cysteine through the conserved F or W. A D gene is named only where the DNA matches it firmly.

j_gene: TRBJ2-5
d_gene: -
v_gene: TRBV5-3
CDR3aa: CARSLLRDQETQYF

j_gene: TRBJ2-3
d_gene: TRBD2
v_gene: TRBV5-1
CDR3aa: CASSFQREGADTQYF

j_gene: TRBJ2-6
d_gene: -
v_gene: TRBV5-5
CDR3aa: CASSSLTGANVLTF

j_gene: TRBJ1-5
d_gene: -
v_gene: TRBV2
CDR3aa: CASSVLPGNQPQHF

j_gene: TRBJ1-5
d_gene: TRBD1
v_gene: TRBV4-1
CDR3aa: CASSQPGQGNQPQHF

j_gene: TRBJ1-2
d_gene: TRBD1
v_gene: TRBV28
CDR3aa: CASSARSGTGNFGGYTF

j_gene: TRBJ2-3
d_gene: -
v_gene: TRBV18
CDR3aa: CASHGGGTDTQYF

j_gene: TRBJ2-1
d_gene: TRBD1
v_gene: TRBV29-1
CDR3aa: CSVAGTGARNEQFF

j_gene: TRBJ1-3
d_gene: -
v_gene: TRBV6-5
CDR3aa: CASSYASDSSGNTIYF

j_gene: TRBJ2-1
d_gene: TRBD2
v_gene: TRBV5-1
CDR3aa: CASSLAGDRNEQFF

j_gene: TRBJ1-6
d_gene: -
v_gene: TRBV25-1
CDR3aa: CASSVDGDISPLHF

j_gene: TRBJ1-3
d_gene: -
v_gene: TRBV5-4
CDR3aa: CASSRGNTIYF

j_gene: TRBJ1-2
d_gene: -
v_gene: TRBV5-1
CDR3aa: CASSPGRYGYTF

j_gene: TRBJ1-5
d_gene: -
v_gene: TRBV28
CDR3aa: CASSLPPPGKQPQHF

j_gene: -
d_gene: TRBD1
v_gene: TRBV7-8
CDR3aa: CASSQEGTAYEQYF

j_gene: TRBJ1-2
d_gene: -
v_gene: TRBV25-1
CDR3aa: CASSDRLLQPYGYTF

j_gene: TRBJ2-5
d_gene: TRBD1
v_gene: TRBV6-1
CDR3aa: CASKTGVGETQYF

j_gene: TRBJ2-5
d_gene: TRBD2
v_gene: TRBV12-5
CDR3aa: CASGLGLAGGSYQETQYF

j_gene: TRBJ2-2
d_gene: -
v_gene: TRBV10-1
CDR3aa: CASSHRTARTGELFF

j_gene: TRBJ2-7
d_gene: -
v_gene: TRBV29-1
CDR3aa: CSVRGTYEQYF

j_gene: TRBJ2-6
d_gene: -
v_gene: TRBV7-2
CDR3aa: CASSLFGGPSSGANVLTF

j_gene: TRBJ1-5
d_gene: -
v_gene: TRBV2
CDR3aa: CASSEEDILNQPQHF

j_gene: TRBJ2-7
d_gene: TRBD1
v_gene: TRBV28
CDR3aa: CASAGTGYEQYF

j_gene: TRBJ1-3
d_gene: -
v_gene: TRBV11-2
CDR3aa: CASSPRVNTIYF

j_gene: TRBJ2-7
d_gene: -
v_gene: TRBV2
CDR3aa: CASSEGEYEQYF

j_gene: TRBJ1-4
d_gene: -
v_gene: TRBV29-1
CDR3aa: CSAGTGFEKLFF

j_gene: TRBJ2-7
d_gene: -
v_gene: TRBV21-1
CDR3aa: CASSKIYEQYF

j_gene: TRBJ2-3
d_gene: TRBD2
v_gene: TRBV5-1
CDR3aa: CASSPLGAGGGSDTQYF

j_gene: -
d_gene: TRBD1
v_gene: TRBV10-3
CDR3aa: CAISEAPGQGHEQYF

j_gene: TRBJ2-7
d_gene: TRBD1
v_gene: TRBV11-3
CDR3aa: CASSESGTGANEQYF